The 30 T cell receptor beta chains below all came from one sample that was sequenced in a study of Graves' ophthalmopathy and Graves' hyperthyroidism. CDR3 regions of TCR beta were amplified from RNA transcripts. An initial RT-PCR round employing HTBI primers preceded a second-round multiplex PCR. In TCRdb, the multiplex PCR reads were re-called with MiXCR into one record per CDR3 protein. The sample lists 650,000 to 800,000 distinct CDR3 sequences, roughly two fifths occurring once. The sample taken for sequencing was peripheral blood. These receptors were obtained from an adult man with Graves' ophthalmopathy.

This clonotype was detected many times. The rearrangement links TRBV19 to TRBJ1-2; 11 bases agree with TRBD1. V shed 3 bases and J 4 bases; nucleotides not matched to a gene: 10. The CDR3 has 17 amino acids. Germline V CDR1 and CDR2: LNHDA, SQIVND (reference sequence). CDR3 protein: CASSIRTGGLSGYGYTF. CDR3 DNA: TGTGCCAGTAGTATTCGGACAGGGGGCCTATCTGGCTATGGCTACACCTTC.

A note on this clonotype: A single base separates this from a much larger clone, so it may be a read error. The chain employs TRBV20-1 and TRBJ1-3; D is unresolved. This CDR3 has 11 residues. Deletions cut 3 bases from V and 6 bases from J, with 6 bases between. Germline values: CDR1 DFQATT, CDR2 SNEGSKA (reference sequence). The CDR3 DNA sequence: TGCAGTGCTAGTGGGGAAAACACCATATATTTT. Encoded protein: CSASGENTIYF.

V and J are TRBV29-1 and TRBJ2-7, with a tentative D call TRBD2 (6 bases). The CDR3 has 12 residues. Trimming took 2 bases from V and 7 from J, leaving 12 bases between them. CDR1 SQVTM and CDR2 ANQGSEA come from the germline V gene. Here the CDR3 reads CSVEREVGEQYF. The CDR3 DNA reads as TGCAGCGTTGAAAGGGAGGTGGGGGAGCAGTACTTC.

This clonotype showed up many times. The genes are TRBV5-1 and TRBJ2-5, with TRBD2 identical over 9 bases. The CDR3 extends over 14 amino acids. The junction had 6 bases not matched to a gene; V was cut back by 5 bases and J by 4 bases. In germline, CDR1 is SGHRS, CDR2 YFSETQ. CDR3 amino acids: CASSDGLAIETQYF. In DNA form, the CDR3 reads TGCGCCAGCAGTGATGGACTAGCGATAGAGACCCAGTACTTC.

This clonotype occurred a few times. The CDR3 nucleotides are TGTGCCACATTTTGGGGGACCGGGGAGCTGTTTTTT. Translating it yields CATFWGTGELFF. The chain is built from TRBV6-5 and TRBJ2-2, with D perhaps TRBD1 or TRBD2 (5 bases each). V was shortened by 10 bases and J by 5 bases, with 11 bases between the two germline ends. This CDR3 spans 12 amino acids. Germline CDR1 reads MNHEY; CDR2 reads SVGAGI.

V and J are TRBV7-6 and TRBJ1-6; D gene uncertain. This CDR3 has 15 amino acids. Germline CDR1 SGHVS, CDR2 FNYEAQ. V was shortened by 1 base and J by 8 bases, with 12 bases between the two germline ends. CDR3 sequence: CASSLGQAVDSPLHF. In DNA, the CDR3 is TGTGCCAGCAGCTTAGGGCAGGCGGTCGATTCACCCCTCCACTTT.

Ten or more counts support this clonotype. The rearrangement joins TRBV2 to TRBJ2-7; D possibly corresponds to TRBD2 (6 bases). Trimming removed 9 bases at V and 3 bases at J, with 15 bases between. The CDR3 runs 13 residues. Germline V gene lookup returns CDR1 SNHLY and CDR2 FYNNEI. CDR3 in DNA: TGTGCCAGTACGAGCGGGCCCTACTACGAGCAGTACTTC. Amino acid sequence: CASTSGPYYEQYF.

The chain combines TRBV11-2 with TRBJ2-1, with TRBD1 matching over 7 bases. Trimming at V came to 1 base and at J to 5 bases, leaving 5 bases not matched to a gene. CDR3 length: 15 residues. Germline V gene lookup returns CDR1 SGHAT and CDR2 FQNNGV. CDR3 DNA: TGTGCCAGCAGCTTAGGACAGGGATACCACAATGAGCAGTTCTTC. This gives the protein CASSLGQGYHNEQFF.

The sample holds many counts of this clonotype. V and J are TRBV4-1 and TRBJ2-5; 10 bases agree with TRBD2. The ends lost 6 bases at V and 3 bases at J; junction bases unmatched: 7. Per germline, CDR1 MGHRA and CDR2 YSYEKL. There are 15 residues in the CDR3. For the CDR3, the DNA is TGCGCCAGCAGACGATCCGGACTAGCGGAAGAGACCCAGTACTTC. Protein product: CASRRSGLAEETQYF.

The chain recombines TRBV10-3 with TRBJ1-1, with D maybe TRBD1 (5 bases). The V and J ends lost 10 bases and 9 bases respectively, with 24 bases between them. Per the germline V gene, CDR1 is ENHRY and CDR2 is SYGVKD. The CDR3 consists of 14 residues. In DNA form, the CDR3 reads TGTGCCAGCTCACCACCGTCGACAGTTGACCAAGCTTTCTTT. Amino acid sequence: CASSPPSTVDQAFF.

This clonotype showed up many times. The chain recombines TRBV4-1 with TRBJ1-6; D unresolved. V lost 1 base and J lost 4, with 5 bases in between. CDR3 length: 14 amino acids. The germline V gene has CDR1 MGHRA and CDR2 YSYEKL. For the CDR3, the DNA is TGCGCCAGCAGCCAAGCCAGATATAATTCACCCCTCCACTTT. Translating it yields CASSQARYNSPLHF.

This clonotype has ten or more counts. The rearrangement links TRBV20-1 to TRBJ2-5; D is possibly TRBD1 (5 bases). This CDR3 is built from 12 residues. The germline gives CDR1 DFQATT, CDR2 SNEGSKA (reference sequence). The V gene lost 2 bases and the J gene lost 3 bases, with 7 bases spanning the gap. Here the CDR3 DNA reads TGCAGTGCTAGACAGGGCGAAGAGACCCAGTACTTC. Protein sequence: CSARQGEETQYF.

This chain links TRBV19 with TRBJ2-1; 11 bases fit TRBD2. Germline CDR1 and CDR2: LNHDA and SQIVND (reference sequence). The CDR3 extends over 14 amino acids. The V gene end was trimmed by 7 bases and the J gene end by 2 bases; junction bases not matched to a gene: 1. CDR3 residues: CASTSGGTYNEQFF. The CDR3 coding sequence is TGTGCCAGTACTAGCGGGGGGACCTACAATGAGCAGTTCTTC.

V is TRBV2 and J is TRBJ2-3; 7 bases are shared with TRBD1. Germline loops: CDR1 SNHLY, CDR2 FYNNEI. The CDR3 runs 14 residues. V lost 6 bases to trimming and J lost 3 bases; unmatched junction nucleotides: 6. CDR3 sequence (DNA): TGTGCCAGCAGCCCTGAGGGGGCAACAGATACGCAGTATTTT. Translating gives CASSPEGATDTQYF.

This clonotype was counted a few times. The chain carries TRBV6-5 and TRBJ2-7, with D tentatively TRBD1 (5 bases). CDR3 length equals 15 residues. Per germline, CDR1 MNHEY and CDR2 SVGAGI. Trimming removed 0 bases at V and 4 bases at J, with 13 bases between. CDR3 residues: CASSYSEGVGYEQYF. DNA of the CDR3: TGTGCCAGCAGTTACTCCGAAGGGGTCGGGTACGAGCAGTACTTC.

The chain combines TRBV25-1 with TRBJ1-5, with unresolved D. This CDR3 spans 15 amino acids. Trimming left V 6 bases short and J 0 bases short, with 12 bases between. Germline values: CDR1 MGHDK, CDR2 SYGVNS. The CDR3 reads CASSVRPHSNQPQHF. CDR3 sequence (DNA): TGTGCCAGCAGCGTAAGGCCCCATAGCAATCAGCCCCAGCATTTT.

This sequence joins TRBV9 and TRBJ1-1; tentative D call: TRBD1 (5 bases). The CDR3 loop spans 17 amino acids. Trimming pared 4 bases from V and 0 bases from J, leaving 19 bases between. Germline V gene lookup returns CDR1 SGDLS and CDR2 YYNGEE. Here the CDR3 reads CASSQRAPGRMNTEAFF. The CDR3, as DNA: TGTGCCAGCAGCCAAAGAGCCCCGGGACGGATGAACACTGAAGCTTTCTTT.

With respect to this clonotype: This may arise from a read error, as a much more abundant clone is one base away. The rearrangement uses TRBV9 and TRBJ1-1; tentative D call: TRBD1 (5 bases). The germline CDR1 and CDR2 sequences are SGDLS and YYNGEE. CDR3 length: 15 residues. The CDR3 spells CGSSPRVGEDTEAFF. DNA for the CDR3: TGTGGCAGCAGCCCCCGTGTAGGGGAGGACACTGAAGCTTTCTTT.

The chain is built from TRBV2 and TRBJ1-5, with D tentatively TRBD1 (6 bases). The germline V and J ends were trimmed by 7 bases and 11 bases, with 18 bases remaining between them. CDR3 length: 13 residues. In germline, CDR1 is SNHLY, CDR2 FYNNEI. Here the CDR3 DNA reads TGTGCCAGCAACGGGGGGGCCTTCACGGCCCAGCATTTT. This encodes CASNGGAFTAQHF. Filled out from reference TRBV2 and TRBJ1-5, the complete variable domain reads EPEVTQTPSHQVTQMGQEVILRCVPISNHLYFYWYRQILGQKVEFLVSFYNNEISEKSEIFDDQFSVERPDGSNFTLKIRSTKLEDSAMYFCASNGGAFTAQHFGDGTRLSIL.

V gene TRBV10-3 combines with J gene TRBJ2-3, with 7 nucleotides matching TRBD2. Trimming removed 0 bases from V and 5 bases from J; junction bases left unmatched: 11. Germline values: CDR1 ENHRY, CDR2 SYGVKD. This CDR3 contains 17 residues. The CDR3 DNA reads as TGTGCCATCAGTGAGTCTTTCGGGCGGGAGCTGGGAGATACGCAGTATTTT. Translated, it gives CAISESFGRELGDTQYF.

The J gene is TRBJ1-1, the V gene TRBV9; D gene ambiguous. This CDR3 is 14 amino acids long. CDR1 and CDR2 (germline): SGDLS, YYNGEE. V was trimmed by 3 bases and J by 0 bases, leaving 9 bases between them. This CDR3 reads CASSAGSMNTEAFF. CDR3 DNA sequence: TGTGCCAGCAGCGCTGGATCGATGAACACTGAAGCTTTCTTT. Together with reference TRBV9 and TRBJ1-1, the CDR3 gives the full variable domain: DSGVTQTPKHLITATGQRVTLRCSPRSGDLSVYWYQQSLDQGLQFLIQYYNGEERAKGNILERFSAQQFPDLHSELNLSSLELGDSALYFCASSAGSMNTEAFFGQGTRLTVV.

This clonotype was detected once. The rearrangement uses TRBV20-1 and TRBJ2-3; 10 bases align to TRBD2. CDR1 is DFQATT and CDR2 is SNEGSKA in the germline V gene (reference sequence). This CDR3 comprises 14 residues. V lost 7 bases to trimming and J lost 4 bases; unmatched junction nucleotides: 8. The CDR3 DNA sequence: TGCAGTGTTCTAGCGGGAGCACGGGCAGATACGCAGTATTTT. This codes for CSVLAGARADTQYF.

The DNA for the CDR3 is TGTGCCAGCAAGGATCGGACCCGGGGGGTCGATGAGCAGTTCTTC. Translation: CASKDRTRGVDEQFF. The chain recombines TRBV2 with TRBJ2-7, with 7 bases that match TRBD2. The J call may be wrong; the DNA end is better matched by TRBJ2-1. The CDR3 contains 15 residues. Germline-derived CDR1 and CDR2 are SNHLY and FYNNEI.

In regard to this clonotype: One base away lies a much larger clone, so this may be a sequencing read error. The chain combines TRBV11-1 with TRBJ2-5, with D tentatively TRBD1 or TRBD2 (5 bases each). The CDR3 consists of 16 residues. Germline V gene data show CDR1 as SGHAT and CDR2 as FQDESV (reference sequence). The CDR3 sequence is CVSSLLRTLDQETQYF. In DNA form, the CDR3 reads TGTGTCAGCAGCTTACTGAGGACACTAGATCAAGAGACCCAGTACTTC.

V is TRBV24-1 and J is TRBJ1-2; 10 positions agree with TRBD1. Losses at the gene ends were 11 bases for V and 5 bases for J; bases not matched to a gene: 7. CDR1 KGHDR and CDR2 SFDVKD come from the germline V gene. The CDR3 is 13 residues long. CDR3 nucleotides: TGTGCCATCTCGGACAGGGGGTTATATGGCTACACCTTC. Protein: CAISDRGLYGYTF.

Note on this clonotype: No conserved phenylalanine or tryptophan is present at the end of the CDR3, so a read error is the likely explanation. The rearrangement links TRBV12-3 or TRBV12-4 to TRBJ2-7; 7 nucleotides match TRBD1. The CDR3 runs 14 residues. Germline trimming cut 6 bases from V and 0 bases from J; bases unmatched to any gene: 5. Here the CDR3 DNA reads TGTGCCAGCAGCCGACAGGGCCGCTCCTACGAGCAGTACCTC. Translation: CASSRQGRSYEQYL.

This clonotype was counted many times. V is TRBV9 and J is TRBJ2-5; weak D call: TRBD2 (6 bases). The V and J ends lost 4 bases and 1 base respectively, with 14 bases between them. The CDR3 extends over 15 amino acids. Per germline, CDR1 SGDLS and CDR2 YYNGEE. The CDR3 DNA reads as TGTGCCAGCAGCACCTCCGGGACTCTCCAAGAGACCCAGTACTTC. Its translation is CASSTSGTLQETQYF. Supplemented by reference TRBV9 and TRBJ2-5, the full variable domain reads DSGVTQTPKHLITATGQRVTLRCSPRSGDLSVYWYQQSLDQGLQFLIQYYNGEERAKGNILERFSAQQFPDLHSELNLSSLELGDSALYFCASSTSGTLQETQYFGPGTRLLVL.

The CDR3 bases are TGTGCCAGCAGTTGGGGTCCCCGGGAACTGTTTTTT. It yields the protein CASSWGPRELFF. The chain has TRBV12-3 or TRBV12-4 and TRBJ1-4; D remains unclear. Trimming shortened V by 4 bases and J by 12 bases, and 12 bases separated the two germline ends. This CDR3 region has 12 residues.

The V gene is TRBV4-2, the J gene TRBJ1-1; possibly TRBD1 for D (6 bases). CDR3 length: 14 residues. Trimming removed 5 bases from V and 8 bases from J, with 18 bases in between. CDR1 is LGHNA, CDR2 YNFKEQ, per germline. CDR3 DNA sequence: TGTGCCAGCAGCGGGGGCCCACTAGGCCGGGAAGCTTTCTTT. Its translation is CASSGGPLGREAFF.

In its sample, this clonotype was seen many times. The V call is TRBV10-3, the J call TRBJ1-4; the D gene is possibly TRBD1 (5 bases). There are 16 residues in the CDR3. Germline values: CDR1 ENHRY, CDR2 SYGVKD. Trimming removed 3 bases from V and 0 bases from J, with 11 bases in between. The CDR3 reads CAISENTGPTNEKLFF. The CDR3 coding sequence is TGTGCCATCAGTGAAAATACAGGTCCAACTAATGAAAAACTGTTTTTT.